A selection of T cell receptor beta chains follows, all from one sample in a study of CD8+ T cells in alopecia areata. Some clones are missing from TCRdb's copy, which holds only in-frame ones; the method was immunoSEQ multiplex PCR. This table holds about 210,000 clones, roughly 64% found once. Sequencing was performed on CD4+ T cells sorted from blood, taken at week 4, from a patient treated with tofacitinib. The receptors here all came from a human donor with alopecia areata. The conserved cysteine and the conserved F or W are not part of the CDR3 here.

10	TRBV30	TRBJ1-1	AARQSPHGAF
12	TRBV19	TRBJ2-2	ASNGQLASGELF
14	TRBV10-3	TRBJ2-3	AISPLGGVATDTQY
11	TRBV2	TRBJ2-5	ASSGDPPDTQY
12	TRBV7-2	TRBJ2-1	ASRGLAAPNEQF
14	TRBV7-2	TRBJ1-5	ASSLMPAGGNQPQH
9	TRBV30	TRBJ2-5	AWSVGETQY
11	TRBV11-2	TRBJ1-2	ASSLSVGHGYT
14	TRBV15	TRBJ1-2	ATSRAGTSVNYGYT
14	TRBV30	TRBJ1-5	AWRGGTGGGNQPQH
12	TRBV6-1	TRBJ2-5	ASRNRGSGETQY
12	TRBV7-2	TRBJ2-5	ASSPGGLQETQY
12	TRBV9	TRBJ1-4	ASSVGASNEKLF
11	TRBV5-5	TRBJ1-5	ASSLQDDQPQH
14	TRBV29-1	TRBJ2-1	SVDEVGTGLGNEQF
11	TRBV29-1	TRBJ2-3	SVLSGGGDTQY
12	TRBV23-1	TRBJ1-5	ASSLDRPDRPQH
15	TRBV7-8	TRBJ2-5	ASSLGVLRGAQETQY
11	TRBV15	TRBJ1-5	ATSRDPVQPQH
13	TRBV5-1	TRBJ2-1	ASSLTGSPSDEQF
12	TRBV30	TRBJ1-4	AFGVGGTNEKLF
12	TRBV13	TRBJ2-7	ASSFSQITYEQY
12	TRBV2	TRBJ1-1	ASSGADLNTEAF
12	TRBV27	TRBJ2-7	ASSPRGASYEQY
12	TRBV7-2	TRBJ2-5	ASSPGGPGRAQY
11	TRBV2	TRBJ2-1	ASTEGSYNEQF
14	TRBV7-9	TRBJ2-4	ASSLHGLAGQNIQY
11	TRBV7-2	TRBJ2-5	ASRYTVGETQY
14	TRBV13	TRBJ2-7	ASSSYTGQGDYEQY